These T cell receptor beta chains were read from a single sample in a study of cytomegalovirus exposure and HLA in healthy donors. Using immunoSEQ multiplex PCR, the repertoire was profiled, and TCRdb retains in-frame clones only, with some absent. This table holds 170,000 or so clones, 80% found once. Sequenced input: PBMCs. The receptors come from a woman in her fifties or sixties in good health and CMV-seropositive. CDR3s include the opening cysteine and the closing phenylalanine or tryptophan. Each record gives: J gene, clone size, D gene, V gene, CDR3 DNA, CDR3 protein. A D gene is named only where the DNA matches it firmly. A clone size is listed for some rows: how often the clone was seen (once, few, many), or a class if it is expanded.

J: TRBJ2-3
size: NA
D: TRBD1
V: TRBV4-2
DNA: TGTGCCAGCAGCCGAGGGCAGACAGGGTTCCCCACAGATACGCAGTATTTT
CDR3: CASSRGQTGFPTDTQYF

J: TRBJ2-7
size: NA
D: TRBD1
V: TRBV7-6
DNA: TGTGCCAGCAGCCACCGCAGGGGGACAATCACATACGAGCAGTACTTC
CDR3: CASSHRRGTITYEQYF

J: TRBJ1-5
size: NA
D: TRBD1
V: TRBV7-8
DNA: TGTGCCAGCAGCCAATTACCCACGCGGGACAGTGGCCGAAATGCGCCCCAGCATTTT
CDR3: CASSQLPTRDSGRNAPQHF

J: TRBJ2-5
size: NA
D: TRBD1
V: TRBV7-2
DNA: TGTGCCAGCAGCTTGAGGCGGGACAGGGCTTCTGTGGAGACCCAGTACTTC
CDR3: CASSLRRDRASVETQYF

J: TRBJ2-1
size: once
D: TRBD1
V: TRBV19
DNA: TGTGCCAGTAAGAGGGGGCAAAGGAATGAGCAGTTCTTC
CDR3: CASKRGQRNEQFF

J: TRBJ1-2
size: NA
D: NA
V: TRBV2
DNA: TGTGCCAGCACGACAGAATCTAACTATGGCTACACCTTC
CDR3: CASTTESNYGYTF

J: TRBJ1-2
size: NA
D: TRBD1
V: TRBV27
DNA: TGTGCCAGCAGTTTATATGGGGACAGTACTAACTATGGCTACACCTTC
CDR3: CASSLYGDSTNYGYTF

J: TRBJ2-3
size: NA
D: TRBD2
V: TRBV13
DNA: TGTGCCAGCAGCCCACTAGGACTAGCAGAAACAGATACGCAGTATTTT
CDR3: CASSPLGLAETDTQYF

J: TRBJ2-2
size: NA
D: TRBD1
V: TRBV5-1
DNA: TGCGCCAGCAGCTTGACACAGGGGCCCGGGGAGCTGTTTTTT
CDR3: CASSLTQGPGELFF

J: TRBJ1-5
size: NA
D: NA
V: TRBV7-9
DNA: TGTGCCAGCAGCTCCGACAATAATCAGCCCCAGCATTTT
CDR3: CASSSDNNQPQHF

J: TRBJ2-1
size: once
D: TRBD2
V: TRBV7-2
DNA: TGTGCCAGCAGCCCGAGGGCGGGGGGAGGTGAGCAGTTCTTC
CDR3: CASSPRAGGGEQFF

J: TRBJ1-1
size: NA
D: TRBD1
V: TRBV7-9
DNA: TGTGCCAGCAGCGCACAGCCGACAGGGGGTGAAGCTTTCTTT
CDR3: CASSAQPTGGEAFF

J: TRBJ1-3
size: NA
D: NA
V: TRBV7-9
DNA: TGTTCCAGCAGCCGCCCGGGGAGCTCTGGAAACACCATATATTTT
CDR3: CSSSRPGSSGNTIYF

J: TRBJ1-3
size: NA
D: TRBD1
V: TRBV9
DNA: TGTGCCAGCAGCGGAACAGGGGGCGCAGGAAACACCATATATTTT
CDR3: CASSGTGGAGNTIYF

J: TRBJ2-3
size: NA
D: NA
V: TRBV27
DNA: TGTGCCAGCAGTTCGTATGGGGGCGGAGATACGCAGTATTTT
CDR3: CASSSYGGGDTQYF

J: TRBJ1-5
size: NA
D: TRBD1
V: TRBV19
DNA: TGTGCCAGTTGGGGACAGATCAATCAGCCCCAGCATTTT
CDR3: CASWGQINQPQHF

J: TRBJ2-2
size: NA
D: TRBD1
V: TRBV4-1
DNA: TGCGCCAGCAGCCTTCCCGGGACAGGGGCCGGGGAGCTGTTTTTT
CDR3: CASSLPGTGAGELFF

J: TRBJ2-1
size: NA
D: NA
V: TRBV28
DNA: TGTGCCAGCAGAACTCTAGGAAATGAGCAGTTCTTC
CDR3: CASRTLGNEQFF

J: TRBJ2-7
size: few
D: NA
V: TRBV5-6
DNA: TGTGCCAGCAGCTTGGGCCGGTATTACGAGCAGTACTTC
CDR3: CASSLGRYYEQYF

J: TRBJ1-1
size: NA
D: NA
V: TRBV7-9
DNA: TGTGCCAGCAGTTTTAGTACAGAGAGCACTGAAGCTTTCTTT
CDR3: CASSFSTESTEAFF

J: TRBJ1-5
size: NA
D: NA
V: TRBV19
DNA: TGTGCCAGTAGTATGCACAGGGAGCAGCCCCAGCATTTT
CDR3: CASSMHREQPQHF

J: TRBJ1-5
size: NA
D: NA
V: TRBV7-2
DNA: TGTGCCAGCAGCCCCAGGGGTATAGACAATCAGCCCCAGCATTTT
CDR3: CASSPRGIDNQPQHF

J: TRBJ1-2
size: NA
D: NA
V: TRBV9
DNA: TGTGCCAGCAGCGTAAGAGACTCTAACTATGGCTACACCTTC
CDR3: CASSVRDSNYGYTF

J: TRBJ2-7
size: NA
D: NA
V: TRBV18
DNA: TGTGCCAGCTCACCTAGCTTGGTTGGTTCCTACGAGCAGTACTTC
CDR3: CASSPSLVGSYEQYF

J: TRBJ2-2
size: NA
D: NA
V: TRBV28
DNA: TGTGCCACCTACTCAAGCACCGGGGAGCTGTTTTTT
CDR3: CATYSSTGELFF

J: TRBJ1-2
size: NA
D: NA
V: TRBV6-5
DNA: TGTGCCAGCAGTTCCATACAGCTTTATGGCTACACCTTC
CDR3: CASSSIQLYGYTF

J: TRBJ2-3
size: once
D: TRBD2
V: TRBV10-3
DNA: TGTGCCATCAGTGATGGGACTAGTATAGATACGCAGTATTTT
CDR3: CAISDGTSIDTQYF

J: TRBJ2-7
size: NA
D: TRBD2
V: TRBV19
DNA: TGTGCCAGCGGATATGGCGGGGGGTTTTCCTACGAGCAGTACTTC
CDR3: CASGYGGGFSYEQYF

J: TRBJ1-4
size: NA
D: NA
V: TRBV15
DNA: TGTGCCACCAGCAGAGCTGGCGGGACTGCTGAAAAACTGTTTTTT
CDR3: CATSRAGGTAEKLFF